The present entry profiles one T cell receptor beta chain with its context. CDR1 and CDR2 from the germline V gene are SGHDT and YYEEEE. Trimming removed 2 bases at V and 0 bases at J, with 12 bases between. This CDR3 contains 15 residues. Terminally differentiated effector memory CD45RA+ cells were excluded by CCR7 positive selection of CD45RO-negative cells. This record belongs to a study of shared clonotypes between healthy human individuals. The table came from immunoSEQ multiplex PCR; TCRdb's copy has only in-frame clones and leaves some out. The table lists more than 550,000 clones, about 92% of them singletons.

Sequences were obtained from naive CD8+ T cells sorted from blood. The sequence came from a man younger than 45 in good health. The V call is TRBV5-6, the J call TRBJ2-7; D tentatively fits TRBD1 or TRBD2 (5 bases each). The CDR3 nucleotides are TGTGCCAGCAGCTTAATCGTGGGGGTCTCCTACGAGCAGTACTTC. Translating gives CASSLIVGVSYEQYF.